One and the same sample provided the 21 T cell receptor beta chains below, sequenced in a study of blood T cell repertoires in COVID-19. Some clones are missing from TCRdb's copy, which holds only in-frame ones; the method was immunoSEQ multiplex PCR. This sample has 200,000 to 250,000 clones; about 89% occur once, and the top ten carry approximately 1.5%. Sequenced input: peripheral blood. The receptors come from an older woman who had recovered from COVID-19.

V and J are TRBV2 and TRBJ1-1; 8 bases are a match to TRBD1. V trimming: 5 bases; J trimming: 4 bases; junction bases outside the gene matches: 3. The CDR3 runs to 13 residues. Germline values: CDR1 SNHLY, CDR2 FYNNEI. CDR3 in DNA: TGTGCCAGCAGTACCGACAGGGGCACTGAAGCTTTCTTT. This gives the protein CASSTDRGTEAFF.

The genes are TRBV11-2 and TRBJ2-1, with TRBD2 identical over 7 bases. With V trimmed by 3 bases and J by 7 bases, 6 bases remained unmatched. Germline-derived CDR1 and CDR2 are SGHAT and FQNNGV. The CDR3 is made up of 14 amino acids. The chain's CDR3 is CASSLVVGGNEQFF. The CDR3 DNA reads as TGTGCCAGCAGCTTGGTAGTGGGAGGGAATGAGCAGTTCTTC. The full variable domain, completed using reference TRBV11-2 and TRBJ2-1, is EAGVAQSPRYKIIEKRQSVAFWCNPISGHATLYWYQQILGQGPKLLIQFQNNGVVDDSQLPKDRFSAERLKGVDSTLKIQPAKLEDSAVYLCASSLVVGGNEQFFGPGTRLTVL.

CDR3 sequence: CASEAGGNTIYF. As DNA, the CDR3 is TGTGCCAGCGAGGCGGGTGGAAACACCATATATTTT. The genes are TRBV6-5 and TRBJ1-3, with D unresolved. With 8 bases removed from V and 3 bases from J, the gap between germline ends came to 8 bases. The CDR3 totals 12 residues. Per germline, CDR1 MNHEY and CDR2 SVGAGI.

The chain combines TRBV7-2 with TRBJ2-1; 7 bases map to TRBD1. Germline V gene sequence: CDR1 SGHTA, CDR2 FQGNSA. The V and J ends lost 6 bases and 10 bases, in that order; junction bases with no gene match: 9. This CDR3 has 13 amino acids. The CDR3 sequence: CASSRNRDSEQFF. CDR3 sequence (DNA): TGTGCCAGCAGTCGGAACCGGGACAGCGAGCAGTTCTTC.

Note on this clone: At the DNA level, this CDR3 is encoded by other sequences in the same sample as well. The V and J genes are TRBV28 and TRBJ1-1, with D perhaps TRBD1 (6 bases). CDR3 length equals 14 residues. Germline V gene sequence: CDR1 MDHEN, CDR2 SYDVKM. V lost 4 bases to trimming and J lost 1 base, with 10 bases between them. The CDR3 here is CASSSTGWNTEAFF. The DNA for the CDR3 is TGTGCCAGCAGTTCGACAGGTTGGAACACTGAAGCTTTCTTT.

This clone was picked up one time. J is TRBJ2-7 and V is TRBV7-3, with a weak D call TRBD2 (5 bases). V was shortened by 5 bases and J by 4 bases, with 12 bases between the two germline ends. The CDR3 consists of 13 residues. The V gene's germline CDR1 is SGHTA and CDR2 FQGTGA. Here the CDR3 DNA reads TGTGCCAGCAGCCCCTACAGAGGGTACGAGCAGTACTTC. Its protein product is CASSPYRGYEQYF.

The chain couples TRBV11-3 to TRBJ2-1, with 8 bases fitting TRBD2. The CDR3 has 14 residues. Trimming took 5 bases from V and 5 from J; bases not matched to a gene: 5. Germline values: CDR1 SGHNT, CDR2 YENEEA. Here the CDR3 reads CASSPGGGNNEQFF. Here the CDR3 DNA reads TGTGCCAGCAGCCCCGGGGGGGGTAACAATGAGCAGTTCTTC.

The chain combines TRBV6-5 with TRBJ1-2; no clear D gene. This CDR3 is built from 15 residues. Per the germline V gene, CDR1 is MNHEY and CDR2 is SVGAGI. V lost 0 bases and J 2 bases, leaving 10 bases between the germline ends. CDR3 coding DNA: TGTGCCAGCAGTTACTCCGGAGGGCTAAACTATGGCTACACCTTC. It is translated as CASSYSGGLNYGYTF.

The CDR3 sequence is CASNLGQGQTQYF. The CDR3 DNA reads as TGTGCCAGCAATCTGGGACAGGGGCAGACCCAGTACTTC. The chain is built from TRBV6-5 and TRBJ2-5; 10 nucleotides line up with TRBD1. The V and J ends lost 7 bases and 6 bases, in that order; junction bases with no gene match: 5. The germline gives CDR1 MNHEY, CDR2 SVGAGI. The length of the CDR3 is 13 residues.

The rearrangement links TRBV11-2 to TRBJ2-1; 8 nucleotides agree with TRBD1. Losses at the gene ends were 7 bases for V and 4 bases for J; bases not matched to a gene: 9. This CDR3 spans 15 amino acids. In germline, CDR1 is SGHAT, CDR2 FQNNGV. CDR3 coding DNA: TGTGCCAGCACCCACCGGACAGGGTTGTACAATGAGCAGTTCTTC. Translating it yields CASTHRTGLYNEQFF.

The chain is built from TRBV10-3 and TRBJ2-3, with TRBD2 matching 14 bases. The length of the CDR3 is 16 residues. Looked up from germline, CDR1 is ENHRY and CDR2 is SYGVKD. V lost 6 bases, J lost 5 bases, and 7 bases stayed unmatched. This CDR3 reads CAISVGTSGGIDTQYF. Here the CDR3 DNA reads TGTGCCATCAGCGTAGGGACTAGCGGGGGAATAGATACGCAGTATTTT.

This clone has only one observation. The rearrangement uses TRBV4-3 and TRBJ2-7; D gene uncertain. V lost 0 bases, J lost 3 bases, and 6 bases lay in between. Germline-derived CDR1 and CDR2 are LGHNA and YSLEER. The CDR3 is made up of 13 amino acids. The CDR3 DNA sequence: TGCGCCAGCAGCCAAGATCCCCGCTACGAGCAGTACTTC. Protein: CASSQDPRYEQYF.

The genes are TRBV3-1 (or the pseudogene TRBV3-2) and TRBJ1-2, with D uncertain. This CDR3 is 15 amino acids long. Germline V gene lookup returns CDR1 LGHDT and CDR2 YNNKEL (reference sequence). Trimming pared 0 bases from V and 0 bases from J, leaving 8 bases between. CDR3 sequence: CASSQDISANYGYTF. In DNA, the CDR3 is TGTGCCAGCAGCCAAGATATCTCGGCTAACTATGGCTACACCTTC.

V and J are TRBV3-1 (or the pseudogene TRBV3-2) and TRBJ2-1; tentatively, D is TRBD2 (6 bases). Looked up from germline, CDR1 is LGHDT and CDR2 is YNNKEL (reference sequence). This CDR3 is 16 amino acids long. V lost 1 base to trimming and J lost 8 bases, with 18 bases between them. Here the CDR3 DNA reads TGTGCCAGCAGCCAAGGATACGAGCGGGTCTTTTATGAGCAGTTCTTC. Its translation: CASSQGYERVFYEQFF.

A remark on this clone: A read error may produce the germline difference seen at one junction end. The genes are TRBV7-7 and TRBJ2-2; D perhaps matches TRBD1 (6 bases). Looked up from germline, CDR1 is SSHAT and CDR2 is FNYEAQ (reference sequence). There are 15 residues in the CDR3. The CDR3 DNA reads TGTGCTAGCAGCCGTGATCCAGGGGACACCGGGGAGCTGTTTTTT. Protein sequence: CASSRDPGDTGELFF.

This clone was counted once. The chain joins TRBV28 to TRBJ2-7; D might be TRBD2 (7 bases). The CDR3 loop spans 14 amino acids. V was cut by 3 bases and J by 5 bases, with 14 bases left in between. Germline assignment: CDR1 MDHEN and CDR2 SYDVKM. CDR3 residues: CASSFWGGRNEQYF. CDR3 bases: TGTGCCAGCAGTTTCTGGGGGGGGCGGAACGAGCAGTACTTC.

The genes are TRBV5-5 and TRBJ2-5; weak D call: TRBD2 (6 bases). Germline CDR1 and CDR2: SGHKS and YYEKEE (reference sequence). V was trimmed by 2 bases and J by 4 bases, leaving 15 bases between them. The CDR3 length is 15 residues. The CDR3 bases are TGTGCCAGCAGCTTTGACGATTATAGCGGAGAGACCCAGTACTTC. The encoded protein is CASSFDDYSGETQYF.

The V gene is TRBV6-2 or TRBV6-3, the J gene TRBJ1-5; tentatively, D is TRBD1 (5 bases). The CDR3 length is 12 residues. The germline V gene has CDR1 MNHEY and CDR2 SVGEGT. Between the trimmed V and J ends, which lost 6 bases and 4 bases, there was a span of 7 bases. CDR3 amino acids: CASSDSNQPQHF. The DNA for the CDR3 is TGTGCCAGCAGCGACAGTAATCAGCCCCAGCATTTT.

This chain links TRBV7-2 with TRBJ2-5, with TRBD2 identical over 9 bases. After removal of 5 bases from V and 5 bases from J, the junction contained 12 bases not matched to a gene. CDR1 and CDR2 (germline): SGHTA, FQGNSA. CDR3 length: 16 amino acids. Here the CDR3 reads CASSPIGGGAWETQYF. The CDR3 bases are TGTGCCAGCAGCCCTATCGGCGGGGGGGCATGGGAGACCCAGTACTTC.

The rearrangement joins TRBV7-8 to TRBJ2-7, with D possibly matching TRBD2 (6 bases). The V and J ends lost 5 bases and 7 bases respectively, with 18 bases between them. The CDR3 has 14 residues. Germline lookup yields CDR1 SGHVS and CDR2 FQNEAQ. CDR3 amino acids: CASSQDTSWREQYF. The CDR3 DNA is TGTGCCAGCAGCCAGGATACTAGCTGGCGAGAGCAGTACTTC.

The chain employs TRBV15 and TRBJ2-5, with a possible D match to TRBD1 (6 bases). Between the trimmed V and J ends, which lost 1 base and 5 bases, there was a span of 17 bases. The germline V gene encodes CDR1 LNHNV and CDR2 YYDKDF (reference sequence). This CDR3 has 16 residues. CDR3 DNA: TGTGCCACCAGCAGAGGACGGGGACACAGGACGGAGACCCAGTACTTC. This translates into CATSRGRGHRTETQYF.